Given below is one T cell receptor (beta chain) in context. This CDR3 is built from 14 residues. CDR1 is LGHNA and CDR2 is YSLEER in the germline V gene. The V and J ends lost 4 bases and 3 bases respectively, with 12 bases between them. The source of the sample is a study of cytomegalovirus exposure and HLA in healthy donors. Primers included in the PCR were 60 Vbeta and 13 Jbeta primers. Sequencing used immunoSEQ multiplex PCR; TCRdb keeps in-frame clones, though not all of them. Among 30,000 to 40,000 clones listed, roughly four fifths were seen once. This sequence was found in a woman in her 40s in good health and CMV-seronegative. Sequences were obtained from PBMCs. The rearrangement links TRBV4-3 to TRBJ1-1, with D maybe TRBD1 (5 bases). DNA of the CDR3: TGCGCCAGCAGCCCATTGACAGACCACACTGAAGCTTTCTTT. Translated: CASSPLTDHTEAFF.